Each of the 14 T cell receptor beta chains below was sequenced from the same sample in a study of blood T cells in healthy people across ages. Sample-barcoded 5' priming and a J-beta primer mix drove a second PCR of about 7 to 11 cycles. TCRdb redid the calling of the 5' RACE reads with MiXCR, one entry per CDR3 protein. The table records fewer than 2,000,000 distinct CDR3 sequences, 30% to 40% of them present only once. Sequenced material: blood. The receptor source for this set is a woman between 25 and 40 years old in good health.

This chain joins TRBV15 and TRBJ2-7; 8 bases fit TRBD2. The ends lost 0 bases at V and 7 bases at J; junction bases unmatched: 5. The germline gives CDR1 LNHNV, CDR2 YYDKDF (reference sequence). There are 14 residues in the CDR3. CDR3 protein: CATSRERGELEQYF. DNA of the CDR3: TGTGCCACCAGCAGAGAGCGGGGGGAGCTTGAGCAGTACTTC.

This clonotype was counted only a few times. The chain is built from TRBV5-1 and TRBJ2-1; 14 nucleotides align to TRBD2. With 5 bases clipped from V and 3 bases from J, the junction kept 13 bases outside the gene matches. Germline assignment: CDR1 SGHRS and CDR2 YFSETQ. The CDR3 spans 19 residues. CDR3 DNA sequence: TGCGCCAGCAGACTGACTAGCGGGGGGGCCGGTACGAACTACAATGAGCAGTTCTTC. It codes for CASRLTSGGAGTNYNEQFF.

This clonotype was detected ten times or more. The chain carries TRBV29-1 and TRBJ2-7, with 8 bases fitting TRBD1. V lost 7 bases and J lost 5; bases outside the gene matches: 10. This CDR3 comprises 13 residues. Germline loops: CDR1 SQVTM, CDR2 ANQGSEA. This CDR3 is CSAMDRVGHEQYF. CDR3 nucleotide sequence: TGCAGCGCCATGGACAGGGTGGGCCACGAGCAGTACTTC.

The sample holds a few counts of this clonotype. The rearrangement joins TRBV20-1 to TRBJ2-1; 10 bases align to TRBD2. Germline lookup yields CDR1 DFQATT and CDR2 SNEGSKA (reference sequence). V lost 2 bases to trimming and J lost 2 bases; unmatched junction nucleotides: 6. CDR3 length equals 16 residues. The CDR3 loop is CSARPLLAGAYNEQFF. The CDR3 DNA reads TGCAGTGCTAGACCCCTCCTAGCGGGGGCCTACAATGAGCAGTTCTTC.

This clonotype was recorded a few times. The CDR3 loop reads CASSPSGTGSSDTQYF. CDR3 in DNA: TGTGCCAGCAGCCCATCCGGGACAGGGTCCTCAGATACGCAGTATTTT. The rearrangement joins TRBV7-6 to TRBJ2-3; 9 positions match TRBD1. Germline-derived CDR1 and CDR2 are SGHVS and FNYEAQ. The length of the CDR3 is 16 residues. J lost 4 bases, V lost 5 bases, and 10 bases had no gene match.

This clonotype was detected a few times. The J gene is TRBJ2-1, the V gene TRBV11-2; perhaps TRBD2 as D (6 bases). CDR3 length: 13 amino acids. The V gene lost 5 bases and the J gene lost 6 bases, with 11 bases spanning the gap. Germline CDR1 reads SGHAT; CDR2 reads FQNNGV. The CDR3 sequence is CASSPYSGNEQFF. The CDR3 bases are TGTGCCAGCAGCCCTTATAGCGGCAATGAGCAGTTCTTC.

Many counts were recorded for this clonotype. The gene calls are TRBV10-2 and TRBJ2-7, with D perhaps matching TRBD2 (6 bases). This CDR3 is 13 amino acids long. CDR1 and CDR2 (germline): WSHSY, SAAADI. Deletions cut 0 bases from V and 6 bases from J, with 9 bases between. The CDR3 DNA is TGCGCCAGCAGTGAGTCGATGGGGGGCGAGCAGTACTTC. Translated, it gives CASSESMGGEQYF.

This clonotype was observed a handful of times. V is TRBV13 and J is TRBJ2-1; a weak D match, TRBD2 (6 bases). V dropped 5 bases and J dropped 10 bases, with 18 bases sitting between them. This CDR3 is built from 14 residues. CDR1 and CDR2 from the germline V gene are PRHDT and FYEKMQ (reference sequence). This CDR3 is CASSPVGLALEQFF. CDR3 in DNA: TGTGCCAGCAGCCCTGTGGGGCTAGCGTTGGAGCAGTTCTTC.

The rearrangement uses TRBV20-1 and TRBJ1-2; D gene ambiguous. The V gene lost 5 bases and the J gene lost 8 bases, with 12 bases spanning the gap. The CDR3 has 11 residues. The germline gives CDR1 DFQATT, CDR2 SNEGSKA (reference sequence). In DNA, the CDR3 is TGCAGTGCTCTTACGGCCGGGGGCTACACCTTC. This sequence encodes CSALTAGGYTF.

In its sample, this clonotype was seen a few times. The rearrangement links TRBV7-9 to TRBJ2-3, with 8 bases that match TRBD2. Trimming cost V 5 bases and J 6 bases; bases outside gene matches: 13. The CDR3 is 16 residues long. Germline CDR1 reads SEHNR; CDR2 reads FQNEAQ (reference sequence). Here the CDR3 reads CASSPGDSGAVDTQYF. CDR3 in DNA: TGTGCCAGCAGCCCTGGGGATAGCGGGGCGGTTGATACGCAGTATTTT.

This clonotype has more than one count but fewer than ten. This chain connects TRBV30 to TRBJ2-3, with TRBD1 identical over 8 bases. The CDR3 has 15 amino acids. Germline V CDR1 and CDR2: GTSNPN, SVGIG (reference sequence). Losses at the gene ends were 1 base for V and 4 bases for J; bases not matched to a gene: 7. In DNA, the CDR3 is TGTGCCTGGAGTGGACAGGGGATTCGGTCAGATACGCAGTATTTT. Translated, it gives CAWSGQGIRSDTQYF.

CDR3 loop: CASSQRVGREYTF. CDR3 sequence (DNA): TGTGCCAGCAGCCAAAGAGTTGGCAGGGAGTACACCTTC. The chain is built from TRBV3-1 and TRBJ1-2; possibly TRBD1 for D (5 bases). V was trimmed by 2 bases and J by 11 bases, leaving 15 bases between them. The germline CDR1 and CDR2 sequences are LGHDT and YNNKEL (reference sequence). The CDR3 runs to 13 residues.

On this clonotype itself: This may be a read error: a much more frequent sequence differs by one nucleotide. The rearrangement uses TRBV29-1 and TRBJ2-7; perhaps TRBD2 as D (6 bases). V dropped 5 bases and J dropped 1 base, with 12 bases sitting between them. Germline CDR1 is SQVTM and CDR2 is ANQGSEA. This CDR3 has 13 residues. CDR3 nucleotides: TGCAGCGTTCTAACGGGAGTGTCCTACGAGCAGTACTTC. Translated: CSVLTGVSYEQYF.

The genes are TRBV20-1 and TRBJ2-7, with 12 bases aligning to TRBD2. The end of the DNA aligns better with TRBJ2-5, so the J call may be wrong. CDR1 and CDR2 from the germline V gene are DFQATT and SNEGSKA (reference sequence). The CDR3 runs 16 residues. CDR3 amino acids: CSASPGLAGYQETQYF. CDR3 DNA: TGCAGTGCTTCCCCAGGACTAGCGGGATACCAAGAGACCCAGTACTTC.